The 27 T cell receptor beta chains below were found in one sample sequenced in a study of T cells in Graves' hyperthyroidism and ophthalmopathy. Researchers amplified the TCR beta CDR3 regions from RNA transcripts. The HTBI primer set served for first-round RT-PCR of the TCR CDR3. TCRdb re-called the multiplex PCR reads through MiXCR, storing one row per CDR3 protein. The table has hundreds of thousands of distinct CDR3 sequences, around 13% seen once. The sample taken for sequencing was blood. The receptors come from a woman aged 50 to 65 with Graves' ophthalmopathy.

This clonotype was seen at least ten times. The chain recombines TRBV20-1 with TRBJ2-7; D is unclear. CDR3 length: 14 amino acids. Trimming shortened V by 5 bases and J by 2 bases, and 16 bases separated the two germline ends. The germline CDR1 and CDR2 sequences are DFQATT and SNEGSKA (reference sequence). The CDR3 DNA reads as TGCAGTGCTGGTACCCCGATTCCCCCCTACGAGCAGTACTTC. It yields the protein CSAGTPIPPYEQYF.

This clonotype was seen only a few times. CDR3 residues: CASSGDRSYGEAFF. CDR3 in DNA: TGTGCCAGCAGTGGGGACAGGAGCTACGGTGAAGCTTTCTTT. The genes are TRBV27 and TRBJ1-1; 8 positions agree with TRBD1. The length of the CDR3 is 14 residues. The trim removed 5 bases at V and 7 bases at J, leaving 9 bases unmatched. The V gene's germline CDR1 is MNHEY and CDR2 SMNVEV (reference sequence).

V usage is TRBV27 and J usage is TRBJ1-5; D perhaps matches TRBD1 (5 bases). In germline, CDR1 is MNHEY, CDR2 SMNVEV (reference sequence). The CDR3 has 14 residues. Trimming cost V 4 bases and J 7 bases, with 14 bases left between them. CDR3 sequence (DNA): TGTGCCAGCAGTTCTTCAGGGTTCGGGCAGCCCCAGCATTTT. It codes for CASSSSGFGQPQHF.

J is TRBJ1-6 and V is TRBV5-1; D gene ambiguous. The CDR3 is made up of 15 amino acids. V lost 0 bases, J lost 3 bases, and 7 bases lay in between. Looked up from germline, CDR1 is SGHRS and CDR2 is YFSETQ. CDR3 amino acids: CASSLGSYYNSPLHF. The CDR3 bases are TGCGCCAGCAGCTTGGGGTCTTACTATAATTCACCCCTCCACTTT.

About this clonotype itself: With a much larger clone just one base away, this may be a read error. This chain connects TRBV7-9 to TRBJ2-5; tentative D call: TRBD2 (6 bases). Trimming removed 10 bases from V and 1 base from J, with 13 bases in between. Germline V gene lookup returns CDR1 SEHNR and CDR2 FQNEAQ (reference sequence). The CDR3 consists of 13 residues. CDR3 residues: CAKSRDCQETQYF. The CDR3 region has the DNA TGTGCCAAGTCCCGGGACTGCCAAGAGACCCAGTACTTC.

This rearrangement joins TRBV12-3 or TRBV12-4 to TRBJ1-2; a weak D match, TRBD1 (5 bases). Trimming took off 2 bases at V and 7 bases at J, with 17 bases between the two ends. This CDR3 comprises 15 residues. Here the CDR3 reads CASSLNQGTGAGYTF. The CDR3, as DNA: TGTGCCAGCAGTTTAAACCAGGGTACCGGAGCTGGCTACACCTTC.

V is TRBV7-6 and J is TRBJ2-7; 14 bases map to TRBD2. CDR1 and CDR2 from the germline V gene are SGHVS and FNYEAQ. This CDR3 contains 16 residues. V was clipped by 1 base and J by 9 bases; unmatched bases: 8. CDR3 sequence: CASSLGGLAGAYVQYF. The CDR3 nucleotides are TGTGCCAGCAGCTTAGGGGGACTAGCGGGAGCGTATGTGCAGTACTTC.

This clonotype has more than one count but fewer than ten. The rearrangement joins TRBV13 to TRBJ1-3; a possible D gene is TRBD1 (5 bases). This CDR3 contains 17 residues. The germline gives CDR1 PRHDT, CDR2 FYEKMQ (reference sequence). Trimming took off 1 base at V and 4 bases at J, with 17 bases between the two ends. The CDR3 sequence: CASSLVSGGSYGNTIYF. CDR3 bases: TGTGCCAGCAGCTTAGTTTCCGGGGGATCTTACGGAAACACCATATATTTT.

This clonotype was detected ten times or more. The chain carries TRBV12-3 or TRBV12-4 and TRBJ1-5; 9 bases agree with TRBD1. V shed 6 bases, J shed 4 bases, and the junction held 4 bases outside the gene matches. This CDR3 is 14 amino acids long. The CDR3, as DNA: TGTGCCAGCAGGTCCGGGACAGGGAATCAGCCCCAGCATTTT. It yields the protein CASRSGTGNQPQHF.

V usage is TRBV4-2 and J usage is TRBJ2-3; TRBD2 aligns across 10 bases. Germline V lookup: CDR1 LGHNA, CDR2 YNFKEQ. Trimming removed 0 bases from V and 5 bases from J; junction bases left unmatched: 14. This CDR3 spans 19 amino acids. CDR3 bases: TGTGCCAGCAGCCAAGATCTAAGGTCTAGCGGGAGTACCGGAGATACGCAGTATTTT. It codes for CASSQDLRSSGSTGDTQYF.

V is TRBV20-1 and J is TRBJ2-6, with D possibly TRBD2 on 6 matching bases. This CDR3 region has 16 residues. V was trimmed by 5 bases and J by 0 bases, leaving 14 bases between them. CDR1 is DFQATT and CDR2 is SNEGSKA in the germline V gene (reference sequence). CDR3 residues: CSAPAGGSSGANVLTF. For the CDR3, the DNA is TGCAGTGCTCCCGCCGGAGGGTCCTCTGGGGCCAACGTCCTGACTTTC.

There are a few counts of this clonotype. This chain links TRBV7-8 with TRBJ1-4; D possibly corresponds to TRBD1 (5 bases). This CDR3 spans 15 amino acids. V was clipped by 1 base and J by 6 bases, with 12 bases between them. The V gene's germline CDR1 is SGHVS and CDR2 FQNEAQ. The CDR3 nucleotides are TGTGCCAGCAGCTTAGGGGCAGGGCGGTATGAAAAACTGTTTTTT. Translated: CASSLGAGRYEKLFF.

This clonotype was recorded at least ten times. The chain has TRBV9 and TRBJ2-1, with 8 nucleotides matching TRBD2. V dropped 0 bases and J dropped 5; count of bases not matched to a gene: 4. The CDR3 runs to 15 residues. The V gene's germline CDR1 is SGDLS and CDR2 YYNGEE. The CDR3 is CASSVAGGPHNEQFF. CDR3 bases: TGTGCCAGCAGCGTAGCGGGAGGGCCCCACAATGAGCAGTTCTTC.

This clonotype was seen more than once but under ten times. The rearrangement links TRBV5-6 to TRBJ1-1; the D gene is possibly TRBD1 (6 bases). V was cut by 5 bases and J by 11 bases, with 25 bases left in between. The CDR3 consists of 15 residues. The germline gives CDR1 SGHDT, CDR2 YYEEEE. CDR3 residues: CASRLRQGTHGRAFF. The CDR3 DNA sequence: TGTGCCAGCAGGCTTCGTCAGGGGACCCACGGTCGGGCTTTCTTT.

This clonotype was counted only a few times. This chain joins TRBV6-4 and TRBJ2-7; 11 bases are a match to TRBD1. Germline assignment: CDR1 MRHNA and CDR2 SNTAGT. The CDR3 covers 18 residues. V dropped 0 bases and J dropped 6; count of bases not matched to a gene: 13. CDR3 amino acids: CASSDSRVIRDRGSEQYF. The CDR3 nucleotides are TGTGCCAGCAGTGACTCTCGGGTTATCCGGGACAGGGGGTCCGAGCAGTACTTC.

This clonotype was recorded many times. The chain couples TRBV20-1 to TRBJ1-1; 7 positions agree with TRBD1. The germline V gene has CDR1 DFQATT and CDR2 SNEGSKA (reference sequence). V was pared by 4 bases and J by 4 bases, with 6 bases of the junction left unmatched. The CDR3 runs to 13 residues. The CDR3 DNA reads TGCAGTGCTAACCGACAGGGTGCCACTGAAGCTTTCTTT. This translates into CSANRQGATEAFF.

The chain uses TRBV10-3 and TRBJ1-2; D might be TRBD1 (6 bases). The germline gives CDR1 ENHRY, CDR2 SYGVKD. The CDR3 runs to 15 residues. The V gene lost 0 bases and the J gene lost 6 bases, with 14 bases spanning the gap. The CDR3: CAISESYDRWDGYTF. In DNA form, the CDR3 reads TGTGCCATCAGTGAGTCGTACGACAGGTGGGATGGCTACACCTTC.

This clonotype appeared many times. The chain links TRBV7-2 to TRBJ2-3; D is perhaps TRBD1 or TRBD2 (5 bases each). V gave up 3 bases and J gave up 3 bases, with 10 bases separating them. From germline, CDR1 is SGHTA and CDR2 FQGNSA. The CDR3 loop spans 14 amino acids. CDR3 sequence (DNA): TGTGCCAGCAGCTTCGGGGCAGGGACAGATACGCAGTATTTT. It specifies CASSFGAGTDTQYF.

This CDR3 is CASSHTGGGGPQHF. As DNA, the CDR3 is TGTGCCAGCAGCCATACAGGGGGTGGAGGGCCCCAGCATTTT. The chain employs TRBV7-9 and TRBJ1-5; 8 bases match TRBD1. This CDR3 has 14 residues. Germline CDR1 and CDR2: SEHNR and FQNEAQ (reference sequence). J gave up 9 bases and V 5 bases, and 9 bases lay outside the gene matches.

The genes are TRBV11-1 and TRBJ1-1; 8 bases are a match to TRBD1. V lost 4 bases, J lost 3 bases, and 4 bases stayed unmatched. Germline lookup yields CDR1 SGHAT and CDR2 FQDESV (reference sequence). This CDR3 is built from 14 residues. Here the CDR3 reads CASSWTGSHTEAFF. The CDR3 DNA follows: TGTGCCAGCAGCTGGACAGGGAGCCACACTGAAGCTTTCTTT.

This clonotype has just a few counts. The rearrangement joins TRBV7-2 to TRBJ2-7; D is unresolved. The CDR3 loop spans 13 amino acids. Looked up from germline, CDR1 is SGHTA and CDR2 is FQGNSA. Trimming took off 3 bases at V and 2 bases at J, with 8 bases between the two ends. The CDR3 nucleotides read TGTGCCAGCAGCTTGAGGTGGACCTACGAGCAGTACTTC. Amino acid sequence: CASSLRWTYEQYF.

The table lists this clonotype with many counts. This chain links TRBV28 with TRBJ2-7; D gene unclear. The length of the CDR3 is 16 residues. The germline V gene encodes CDR1 MDHEN and CDR2 SYDVKM. Trimming removed 5 bases from V and 1 base from J, with 18 bases in between. The CDR3 protein is CASSPYPRRLSYEQYF. The CDR3 DNA reads as TGTGCCAGCAGTCCATACCCCCGCAGGCTATCCTACGAGCAGTACTTC.

This clonotype was seen repeatedly, ten times or more. This chain connects TRBV9 to TRBJ1-1; D might be TRBD1 (6 bases). CDR3 length: 14 residues. Trimming stripped 7 bases from V and 6 bases from J, with 19 bases between. Germline CDR1 reads SGDLS; CDR2 reads YYNGEE. The CDR3 protein is CASGPYREGSEAFF. In DNA, the CDR3 is TGTGCCAGCGGACCCTACAGGGAGGGGTCTGAAGCTTTCTTT.

Ten or more counts support this clonotype. Written as DNA, the CDR3 is TGTGCCAGCAGGCCACAGGGGGAGCAGTACTTC. Its protein is CASRPQGEQYF. The rearrangement joins TRBV6-1 to TRBJ2-7; 7 nucleotides match TRBD1. With 6 bases clipped from V and 7 bases from J, the junction kept 3 bases outside the gene matches. Germline V gene sequence: CDR1 MNHNS, CDR2 SASEGT. The CDR3 is made up of 11 amino acids.

This clonotype was seen ten or more times. V and J are TRBV18 and TRBJ2-7, with TRBD2 matching over 8 bases. The CDR3 length is 15 residues. From germline, CDR1 is KGHSH and CDR2 LQKENI. The J segment lost 0 bases and the V segment lost 0 bases, leaving 1 base of the junction unmatched. CDR3 coding DNA: TGTGCCAGCTCACCACCGGGACTAGGCTCCTACGAGCAGTACTTC. It encodes CASSPPGLGSYEQYF.

The V gene is TRBV10-3, the J gene TRBJ1-2; maybe TRBD1 (5 bases). The V and J ends lost 0 bases and 0 bases respectively, with 11 bases between them. Germline CDR1 is ENHRY and CDR2 is SYGVKD. This CDR3 has 16 amino acids. The CDR3, as DNA: TGTGCCATCAGTGAGTCGGGGCAGCGAGCTAACTATGGCTACACCTTC. Translating gives CAISESGQRANYGYTF.

This clonotype was observed at least ten times. This chain uses TRBV28 with TRBJ1-2; D remains unclear. The V gene's germline CDR1 is MDHEN and CDR2 SYDVKM. The V gene lost 3 bases and the J gene lost 3 bases, with 8 bases spanning the gap. The CDR3 loop spans 13 amino acids. For the CDR3, the DNA is TGTGCCAGCAGTTTGATCCAGGACTATGGCTACACCTTC. The encoded protein is CASSLIQDYGYTF.